This entry lists 27 T cell receptor beta chains sequenced from one sample in a study of blood T cell repertoires in COVID-19. Clones were read by immunoSEQ multiplex PCR, and TCRdb kept only the in-frame ones, dropping some. The sample includes fewer than 400,000 clones, 90% to 95% seen only once; the top ten take around 3.9%. The sequenced material came from PBMCs or T cells enriched from blood (not recorded which). Source of these receptors: a woman aged 30 to 39 who had been exposed to COVID-19.

J is TRBJ1-2 and V is TRBV19; 12 positions agree with TRBD1. V trimming: 7 bases; J trimming: 3 bases; junction bases outside the gene matches: 9. This CDR3 comprises 16 residues. Germline assignment: CDR1 LNHDA and CDR2 SQIVND (reference sequence). The CDR3 region has the DNA TGTGCCAGTAATGATGTGGGGACAGGGGGCGACTATGGCTACACCTTC. Translating it yields CASNDVGTGGDYGYTF.

The chain is built from TRBV2 and TRBJ1-2, with 10 bases fitting TRBD1. Germline lookup yields CDR1 SNHLY and CDR2 FYNNEI. After removal of 6 bases from V and 4 bases from J, the junction contained 8 bases not matched to a gene. The CDR3 spans 15 residues. CDR3 region: CASSSTWTGGYGYTF. For the CDR3, the DNA is TGTGCCAGCAGCTCGACCTGGACAGGGGGCTATGGCTACACCTTC.

The V and J genes are TRBV19 and TRBJ2-7, with a weak D call TRBD1 (6 bases). V lost 5 bases and J 1 base, leaving 15 bases between the germline ends. The germline V gene has CDR1 LNHDA and CDR2 SQIVND (reference sequence). This CDR3 has 15 residues. CDR3 in amino acids: CASSSEDSPSYEQYF. The CDR3 nucleotides are TGTGCCAGTAGTTCTGAGGACAGTCCATCCTACGAGCAGTACTTC.

The chain joins TRBV7-9 to TRBJ2-7; 7 bases are a match to TRBD1. Germline loops: CDR1 SEHNR, CDR2 FQNEAQ (reference sequence). Trimming took 1 base from V and 2 from J; bases not matched to a gene: 2. CDR3 size: 14 residues. The CDR3 region has the DNA TGTGCCAGCAGCTTAGGAGGGGGCCCCTACGAGCAGTACTTC. It codes for CASSLGGGPYEQYF.

V is TRBV2 and J is TRBJ2-7, with D unclear. The CDR3 consists of 14 residues. The V and J ends lost 7 bases and 5 bases respectively, with 18 bases between them. CDR1 is SNHLY and CDR2 is FYNNEI in the germline V gene. CDR3: CASIEGDGADEQYF. CDR3 sequence (DNA): TGTGCCAGCATCGAAGGAGACGGCGCCGACGAGCAGTACTTC. The full variable domain, with the rest looked up from reference TRBV2 and TRBJ2-7, is EPEVTQTPSHQVTQMGQEVILRCVPISNHLYFYWYRQILGQKVEFLVSFYNNEISEKSEIFDDQFSVERPDGSNFTLKIRSTKLEDSAMYFCASIEGDGADEQYFGPGTRLTVT.

The genes are TRBV9 and TRBJ2-1; weak D call: TRBD2 (6 bases). The CDR3 extends over 16 amino acids. V was cut by 4 bases and J by 3 bases, with 17 bases left in between. Germline V lookup: CDR1 SGDLS, CDR2 YYNGEE. The CDR3 protein is CASSRSGTPNYNEQFF. The CDR3 nucleotides read TGTGCCAGCAGCCGCTCCGGGACTCCTAACTACAATGAGCAGTTCTTC.

V and J are TRBV11-3 and TRBJ2-5; the D is unclear. The CDR3 loop spans 13 amino acids. Germline-derived CDR1 and CDR2 are SGHNT and YENEEA. Trimming pared 3 bases from V and 5 bases from J, leaving 10 bases between. The CDR3 DNA follows: TGTGCCAGCAGCTTCACCCAGATGGAGACCCAGTACTTC. It yields the protein CASSFTQMETQYF.

The chain recombines TRBV10-3 with TRBJ2-2; D may be TRBD1 (5 bases). CDR1 and CDR2 (germline): ENHRY, SYGVKD. The CDR3 loop spans 14 amino acids. Trimming stripped 7 bases from V and 0 bases from J, with 9 bases between. The CDR3 here is CAIKGASNTGELFF. The CDR3 DNA follows: TGTGCCATCAAAGGGGCATCGAACACCGGGGAGCTGTTTTTT.

The rearrangement links TRBV7-9 to TRBJ2-3; 8 bases agree with TRBD2. The CDR3 has 13 amino acids. CDR1 SEHNR and CDR2 FQNEAQ come from the germline V gene (reference sequence). V was pared by 4 bases and J by 8 bases, with 5 bases of the junction left unmatched. The chain's CDR3 is CASSSGLAGTQYF. The CDR3 bases are TGTGCCAGCAGCTCAGGACTAGCCGGTACGCAGTATTTT.

The rearrangement links TRBV7-6 to TRBJ1-1; the D is unclear. The CDR3 covers 17 residues. V was trimmed by 2 bases and J by 0 bases, leaving 16 bases between them. CDR1 SGHVS and CDR2 FNYEAQ come from the germline V gene. CDR3 in amino acids: CASSLRSVRQLNTEAFF. The CDR3 nucleotides read TGTGCCAGCAGCTTAAGGTCTGTGCGGCAGTTGAACACTGAAGCTTTCTTT.

V usage is TRBV2 and J usage is TRBJ1-2; no firm D call. The CDR3 totals 12 residues. Looked up from germline, CDR1 is SNHLY and CDR2 is FYNNEI. V lost 6 bases to trimming and J lost 8 bases, with 13 bases between them. In DNA, the CDR3 is TGTGCCAGCAGAGAGCTTATTGAGGGCTACACCTTC. It codes for CASRELIEGYTF. Full variable domain (remainder filled in from reference TRBV2 and TRBJ1-2): EPEVTQTPSHQVTQMGQEVILRCVPISNHLYFYWYRQILGQKVEFLVSFYNNEISEKSEIFDDQFSVERPDGSNFTLKIRSTKLEDSAMYFCASRELIEGYTFGSGTRLTVV.

V gene TRBV9 combines with J gene TRBJ2-2; 12 bases agree with TRBD2. After removal of 4 bases from V and 4 bases from J, the junction contained 8 bases not matched to a gene. The length of the CDR3 is 17 residues. Germline V gives CDR1 SGDLS, CDR2 YYNGEE. CDR3 loop: CASSRASGGAFTGELFF. Here the CDR3 DNA reads TGTGCCAGCAGCAGGGCTAGCGGGGGGGCCTTCACCGGGGAGCTGTTTTTT. Combining the CDR3 with reference TRBV9 and TRBJ2-2 gives the whole variable domain DSGVTQTPKHLITATGQRVTLRCSPRSGDLSVYWYQQSLDQGLQFLIQYYNGEERAKGNILERFSAQQFPDLHSELNLSSLELGDSALYFCASSRASGGAFTGELFFGEGSRLTVL.

The chain joins TRBV7-9 to TRBJ2-5; 8 nucleotides match TRBD2. The CDR3 covers 16 residues. The V gene end was trimmed by 6 bases and the J gene end by 1 base; junction bases not matched to a gene: 10. Germline-derived CDR1 and CDR2 are SEHNR and FQNEAQ (reference sequence). CDR3 sequence reads: CASSSIAGPTQETQYF. The CDR3 nucleotides read TGTGCCAGCAGTTCCATAGCGGGGCCCACCCAAGAGACCCAGTACTTC.

The chain combines TRBV19 with TRBJ2-3, with 11 bases fitting TRBD2. With 7 bases clipped from V and 3 bases from J, the junction kept 3 bases outside the gene matches. Per germline, CDR1 LNHDA and CDR2 SQIVND (reference sequence). The length of the CDR3 is 14 residues. CDR3: CASKSSGGTDTQYF. The CDR3 region has the DNA TGTGCCAGTAAATCTAGCGGGGGGACAGATACGCAGTATTTT.

The rearrangement links TRBV28 to TRBJ1-2; D is perhaps TRBD1 (6 bases). CDR1 MDHEN and CDR2 SYDVKM come from the germline V gene. The V gene lost 5 bases and the J gene lost 9 bases, with 28 bases spanning the gap. The CDR3 sequence is 17 residues long. CDR3 amino acids: CASSVAIWMGALIRYTF. The CDR3 DNA follows: TGTGCCAGCAGTGTAGCGATTTGGATGGGGGCTTTGATTCGCTACACCTTC.

The chain recombines TRBV3-1 (or the pseudogene TRBV3-2) with TRBJ1-3, with D perhaps matching TRBD1 (5 bases). The V end lost 0 bases, the J end lost 3 bases, and 12 bases lay between the germline ends. The CDR3 runs 16 residues. Germline lookup yields CDR1 LGHDT and CDR2 YNNKEL (reference sequence). The CDR3 DNA reads as TGTGCCAGCAGCCAAGATACGGGGGTCGGTGGAAACACCATATATTTT. It is translated as CASSQDTGVGGNTIYF.

This rearrangement joins TRBV4-3 to TRBJ2-5, with 7 bases matching TRBD2. Losses at the gene ends were 0 bases for V and 0 bases for J; bases not matched to a gene: 4. CDR3 length: 16 amino acids. CDR1 and CDR2 (germline): LGHNA, YSLEER. CDR3 residues: CASSQDGAGYQETQYF. In nucleotides, the CDR3 is TGCGCCAGCAGCCAAGATGGAGCGGGGTACCAAGAGACCCAGTACTTC.

This rearrangement joins TRBV5-4 to TRBJ2-6, with 12 bases that match TRBD1. The CDR3 consists of 17 residues. The J segment lost 5 bases and the V segment lost 5 bases, leaving 8 bases of the junction unmatched. Germline V lookup: CDR1 SGHNT, CDR2 YYREEE (reference sequence). CDR3 amino acids: CASRAGTGGAWANVLTF. DNA for the CDR3: TGTGCCAGCAGGGCCGGGACAGGGGGCGCGTGGGCCAACGTCCTGACTTTC.

The chain recombines TRBV24-1 with TRBJ1-2, with 8 positions matching TRBD1. Trimming cost V 4 bases and J 4 bases; bases outside gene matches: 7. Germline CDR1 and CDR2: KGHDR and SFDVKD. The CDR3 is 15 residues long. CDR3 region: CATSEPGQALYGYTF. DNA of the CDR3: TGTGCCACCAGTGAACCGGGACAGGCGCTCTATGGCTACACCTTC.

There are a few counts of this clone. CDR3 amino acids: CASSLPLTSGAPEQFF. In nucleotides, the CDR3 is TGCGCCAGCAGCTTGCCCCTGACTAGCGGGGCCCCTGAGCAGTTCTTC. The chain has TRBV5-1 and TRBJ2-1, with 11 bases matching TRBD2. The J segment lost 9 bases and the V segment lost 1 base, leaving 9 bases of the junction unmatched. Germline CDR1 SGHRS, CDR2 YFSETQ. The CDR3 is made up of 16 amino acids.

This rearrangement joins TRBV4-3 to TRBJ2-5; TRBD2 aligns across 14 bases. This CDR3 contains 18 residues. The germline gives CDR1 LGHNA, CDR2 YSLEER. Trimming took 2 bases from V and 0 from J; bases not matched to a gene: 5. The CDR3, as DNA: TGCGCCAGCAGCCAAATGGGACTAGCGGGGGCGTACCAAGAGACCCAGTACTTC. Its protein is CASSQMGLAGAYQETQYF.

This chain connects TRBV2 to TRBJ1-3; D might be TRBD1 (5 bases). This CDR3 has 14 amino acids. Germline V gives CDR1 SNHLY, CDR2 FYNNEI. The V end lost 1 base, the J end lost 3 bases, and 7 bases lay between the germline ends. The CDR3 nucleotides read TGTGCCAGCAGTGAAGGGAGGGGTGGAAACACCATATATTTT. Translating gives CASSEGRGGNTIYF.

The rearrangement uses TRBV13 and TRBJ1-2; D gene unclear. V was clipped by 5 bases and J by 1 base, with 17 bases between them. The CDR3 spans 16 residues. CDR1 and CDR2 (germline): PRHDT, FYEKMQ (reference sequence). For the CDR3, the DNA is TGTGCCAGCAGCACTAGACTAGGTCTATTTAACTATGGCTACACCTTC. Its protein is CASSTRLGLFNYGYTF.

The chain carries TRBV27 and TRBJ1-6; TRBD1 matches 7 bases. The length of the CDR3 is 14 residues. Losses at the gene ends were 7 bases for V and 7 bases for J; bases not matched to a gene: 7. CDR1 and CDR2 from the germline V gene are MNHEY and SMNVEV (reference sequence). The CDR3 region is CASTTGQRNSPLHF. The CDR3 bases are TGTGCCAGCACCACGGGACAGCGAAATTCACCCCTCCACTTT.

This clone was observed a single time. The J gene is TRBJ2-7, the V gene TRBV27; maybe TRBD1 (6 bases). The CDR3 extends over 13 amino acids. V lost 2 bases and J lost 4, with 9 bases in between. CDR1 is MNHEY and CDR2 is SMNVEV in the germline V gene (reference sequence). For the CDR3, the DNA is TGTGCCAGCAGTTTAACAGGGTGGTACGAGCAGTACTTC. Protein product: CASSLTGWYEQYF.

This sequence joins TRBV10-3 and TRBJ1-1, with a weak D call TRBD1 (5 bases). V lost 6 bases, J lost 1 base, and 12 bases lay in between. Germline CDR1 is ENHRY and CDR2 is SYGVKD. This CDR3 contains 14 residues. The CDR3 is CAISGPDRNTEAFF. The CDR3 coding sequence is TGTGCCATCAGCGGACCTGACAGGAACACTGAAGCTTTCTTT.

The chain is built from TRBV6-5 and TRBJ2-7, with 8 positions matching TRBD1. Germline V lookup: CDR1 MNHEY, CDR2 SVGAGI. This CDR3 contains 15 residues. V dropped 4 bases and J dropped 7; count of bases not matched to a gene: 12. This chain's CDR3 is CASSSPGQVRGEQYF. DNA of the CDR3: TGTGCCAGCAGTTCCCCGGGACAGGTGAGGGGGGAGCAGTACTTC.